Shown below are 32 T cell receptor beta chains from a single sample sequenced in a study of sequential checkpoint blockade in melanoma. Assay: immunoSEQ multiplex PCR; the TCRdb copy retains only in-frame clones and omits some. The data hold 20,000 or so clones, with just under 75% observed a single time. Treatment defined: randomized to nivolumab then ipilimumab (arm A) or the reverse (arm B). The starting material was CD8+ T cells sorted from blood (inferred from file names), obtained from a patient given nivolumab and ipilimumab in sequence. Every receptor here comes from a human donor with melanoma.

V usage is TRBV6-5 and J usage is TRBJ1-4, with D tentatively TRBD1 (5 bases). V shed 2 bases and J shed 6 bases, with 10 bases lying between them. CDR1 is MNHEY, CDR2 SVGAGI, per germline. The CDR3 contains 14 residues. The DNA for the CDR3 is TGTGCCAGCAGTTACGGGGAAGGGGATGAAAAACTGTTTTTT. It encodes CASSYGEGDEKLFF.

The V gene is TRBV19, the J gene TRBJ2-5; 8 bases are a match to TRBD2. CDR3 length equals 13 residues. CDR1 is LNHDA and CDR2 is SQIVND in the germline V gene (reference sequence). V lost 5 bases and J lost 7; bases outside the gene matches: 6. The CDR3 bases are TGTGCCAGTAGTCCGGGACTAGGAGGGACCCAGTACTTC. This codes for CASSPGLGGTQYF. Using reference TRBV19 and TRBJ2-5 for the parts outside the CDR3, the full variable domain is DGGITQSPKYLFRKEGQNVTLSCEQNLNHDAMYWYRQDPGQGLRLIYYSQIVNDFQKGDIAEGYSVSREKKESFPLTVTSAQKNPTAFYLCASSPGLGGTQYFGPGTRLLVL.

This chain links TRBV11-1 with TRBJ2-7, with no clear D. There are 14 residues in the CDR3. V was cut by 2 bases and J by 6 bases, with 14 bases left in between. Germline CDR1 reads SGHAT; CDR2 reads FQDESV (reference sequence). This CDR3 reads CASSLNGNSREQYF. The CDR3 nucleotides read TGTGCCAGCAGCTTAAATGGTAACAGCCGCGAGCAGTACTTC.

This clone was detected only a few times. This chain connects TRBV7-2 to TRBJ2-7; maybe TRBD1 (6 bases). Trimming pared 5 bases from V and 1 base from J, leaving 12 bases between. Germline loops: CDR1 SGHTA, CDR2 FQGNSA. This CDR3 has 14 residues. Here the CDR3 DNA reads TGTGCCAGCAGCGGGACACCTACTTCCTACGAGCAGTACTTC. It translates to CASSGTPTSYEQYF.

This rearrangement joins TRBV28 to TRBJ2-1; 8 bases fit TRBD2. This CDR3 region has 18 residues. Germline loops: CDR1 MDHEN, CDR2 SYDVKM. The V segment lost 5 bases and the J segment 8 bases; nucleotides outside the gene matches: 20. The chain's CDR3 is CASSPRSSGGPVKDEQFF. Written as DNA, the CDR3 is TGTGCCAGCAGTCCTCGATCCTCGGGAGGGCCGGTTAAGGATGAGCAGTTCTTC.

The chain has TRBV6-5 and TRBJ2-1; 7 positions agree with TRBD2. The CDR3 contains 15 residues. In germline, CDR1 is MNHEY, CDR2 SVGAGI. V was clipped by 6 bases and J by 4 bases; unmatched bases: 9. CDR3 in amino acids: CASSSVGGGYNEQFF. CDR3 coding DNA: TGTGCCAGCAGCTCCGTTGGGGGGGGGTACAATGAGCAGTTCTTC.

Note on this clone: Relative to the germline gene, one junction end is altered; a read error may explain this. The CDR3 DNA sequence: TGTGCCAGCAGTTACTCCCGGGAGGCCTATGGCTACACCTTC. It translates to CASSYSREAYGYTF. The chain has TRBV6-4 and TRBJ1-2; D gene unclear. The germline gives CDR1 MRHNA, CDR2 SNTAGT. CDR3 length equals 14 residues.

V gene TRBV12-5 combines with J gene TRBJ1-1; no clear D. This CDR3 has 13 residues. Germline loops: CDR1 LGHNT, CDR2 FRNRAP. V dropped 3 bases and J dropped 2 bases, with 7 bases sitting between them. The CDR3 sequence is CASGLEANTEAFF. As DNA, the CDR3 is TGTGCTAGTGGTTTAGAGGCCAACACTGAAGCTTTCTTT.

The CDR3 bases are TGTGCCAGCAGCAAAAGGACAGGTGCGGCCTACGAGCAGTACTTC. Translation gives CASSKRTGAAYEQYF. The rearrangement uses TRBV7-9 and TRBJ2-7; TRBD1 matches 7 bases. This CDR3 is 15 amino acids long. V shed 5 bases and J 2 bases; nucleotides not matched to a gene: 9. The V gene's germline CDR1 is SEHNR and CDR2 FQNEAQ (reference sequence).

V gene TRBV6-5 combines with J gene TRBJ2-1; 8 nucleotides match TRBD1. The CDR3 runs 16 residues. V lost 4 bases and J lost 10; bases outside the gene matches: 15. Germline lookup yields CDR1 MNHEY and CDR2 SVGAGI. The CDR3 coding sequence is TGTGCCAGCAGTTGGGCCACCTTGGGACAGGTTGCCGAGCAGTTCTTC. Amino acids: CASSWATLGQVAEQFF.

The chain is built from TRBV18 and TRBJ2-3; D call uncertain. This CDR3 has 14 amino acids. The V end was cut by 2 bases, the J end by 4 bases, with 10 bases between. Per germline, CDR1 KGHSH and CDR2 LQKENI. CDR3 nucleotide sequence: TGTGCCAGCTCACCAATGCAGGTCCCAGATACGCAGTATTTT. This codes for CASSPMQVPDTQYF.

This chain joins TRBV11-2 and TRBJ1-2; no clear D. Trimming stripped 2 bases from V and 4 bases from J, with 14 bases between. The CDR3 totals 15 residues. Looked up from germline, CDR1 is SGHAT and CDR2 is FQNNGV. In DNA form, the CDR3 reads TGTGCCAGCAGCTTAAGCTTCGCGGGGAGCTATGGCTACACCTTC. Its protein is CASSLSFAGSYGYTF.

The chain recombines TRBV4-2 with TRBJ1-4; D uncertain. The V end lost 0 bases, the J end lost 8 bases, and 7 bases lay between the germline ends. The length of the CDR3 is 13 residues. In germline, CDR1 is LGHNA, CDR2 YNFKEQ. The CDR3 reads CASSQDRMEKLFF. The CDR3 DNA follows: TGTGCCAGCAGCCAAGACAGGATGGAAAAACTGTTTTTT.

The rearrangement joins TRBV9 to TRBJ1-4, with D tentatively TRBD1 (6 bases). The CDR3 loop spans 14 amino acids. The V and J ends lost 0 bases and 7 bases respectively, with 10 bases between them. In germline, CDR1 is SGDLS, CDR2 YYNGEE. The CDR3 DNA reads TGTGCCAGCAGCGTAGAGGGGGGGGGTGAAAAACTGTTTTTT. Its protein product is CASSVEGGGEKLFF.

V is TRBV25-1 and J is TRBJ2-7; 7 bases fit TRBD1. Unmatched junction bases numbered 0, after V lost 1 base and J lost 3 bases. CDR3 size: 13 residues. Germline CDR1 and CDR2: MGHDK and SYGVNS. CDR3 loop: CASSEWDSYEQYF. The CDR3 DNA is TGTGCCAGCAGTGAATGGGACAGCTACGAGCAGTACTTC.

For the CDR3, the DNA is TGTGCCAGCAGCCAACTCTCTTCTAGCGGGGTCTCCTACGAGCAGTACTTC. Translation: CASSQLSSSGVSYEQYF. The chain carries TRBV4-2 and TRBJ2-7; 9 positions match TRBD2. The CDR3 is made up of 17 amino acids. J gave up 0 bases and V 2 bases, and 8 bases lay outside the gene matches. Looked up from germline, CDR1 is LGHNA and CDR2 is YNFKEQ.

V gene TRBV10-2 combines with J gene TRBJ2-7; the match to TRBD1 covers 10 bases. In germline, CDR1 is WSHSY, CDR2 SAAADI. The length of the CDR3 is 13 residues. The J segment lost 7 bases and the V segment lost 4 bases, leaving 4 bases of the junction unmatched. The DNA of the CDR3 is TGCGCCAGCAGTGGTGGACAGGGGGGAGAGCAGTACTTC. Translated, it gives CASSGGQGGEQYF.

This chain links TRBV6-5 with TRBJ2-5; 9 nucleotides line up with TRBD2. Germline assignment: CDR1 MNHEY and CDR2 SVGAGI. V gave up 6 bases and J gave up 1 base; unmatched junction bases: 3. The CDR3 covers 14 residues. CDR3: CASSGTSPQETQYF. CDR3 in DNA: TGTGCCAGCAGCGGGACTAGCCCCCAAGAGACCCAGTACTTC.

The chain uses TRBV6-5 and TRBJ1-5; TRBD1 matches at 11 bases. Germline values: CDR1 MNHEY, CDR2 SVGAGI. The CDR3 contains 15 residues. V gave up 5 bases and J gave up 4 bases; unmatched junction bases: 4. The CDR3 DNA sequence: TGTGCCAGCAGTCCCGGGACAGGGGGGAATCAGCCCCAGCATTTT. Amino acid sequence: CASSPGTGGNQPQHF.

CDR3 sequence: CASSTGTYPREQYF. The CDR3 nucleotides are TGTGCCAGCAGTACCGGGACTTACCCGCGGGAGCAGTACTTC. This chain joins TRBV7-9 and TRBJ2-7; perhaps TRBD2 as D (6 bases). V was trimmed by 6 bases and J by 7 bases, leaving 19 bases between them. This CDR3 spans 14 amino acids. Germline lookup yields CDR1 SEHNR and CDR2 FQNEAQ (reference sequence).

CDR3 sequence reads: CATSRDPTGGFAYEQYF. CDR3 bases: TGTGCCACCAGCAGAGACCCGACAGGGGGCTTCGCGTACGAGCAGTACTTC. This chain uses TRBV15 with TRBJ2-7; 10 bases are shared with TRBD1. V dropped 0 bases and J dropped 4; count of bases not matched to a gene: 9. The CDR3 has 17 amino acids. The germline V gene has CDR1 LNHNV and CDR2 YYDKDF (reference sequence).

The chain employs TRBV5-1 and TRBJ2-7; TRBD1 matches at 10 bases. Germline V CDR1 and CDR2: SGHRS, YFSETQ. After removal of 2 bases from V and 3 bases from J, the junction contained 8 bases not matched to a gene. This CDR3 comprises 16 residues. Here the CDR3 DNA reads TGCGCCAGCAGCTTAGGACAGGGGGTCACGAACTACGAGCAGTACTTC. It translates to CASSLGQGVTNYEQYF.

This clone was counted between two and nine times. The V and J genes are TRBV7-8 and TRBJ2-3; 7 nucleotides line up with TRBD1. Looked up from germline, CDR1 is SGHVS and CDR2 is FQNEAQ. V gave up 0 bases and J gave up 2 bases; unmatched junction bases: 2. This CDR3 region has 15 residues. For the CDR3, the DNA is TGTGCCAGCAGCTTAGCGGGACAGTTCACAGATACGCAGTATTTT. It translates to CASSLAGQFTDTQYF.

This rearrangement joins TRBV27 to TRBJ2-7; 8 bases are shared with TRBD2. This CDR3 is built from 13 residues. From germline, CDR1 is MNHEY and CDR2 SMNVEV (reference sequence). With V trimmed by 3 bases and J by 7 bases, 5 bases remained unmatched. In DNA form, the CDR3 reads TGTGCCAGCAGTTTCGGGGGGGCCAGGGAGCAGTACTTC. Amino acids: CASSFGGAREQYF.

The J gene is TRBJ2-7, the V gene TRBV5-1, with TRBD1 as a possible D gene (5 bases). The CDR3 has 12 residues. Per the germline V gene, CDR1 is SGHRS and CDR2 is YFSETQ. The V gene lost 0 bases and the J gene lost 4 bases, with 5 bases spanning the gap. The CDR3 loop is CASSLDRYEQYF. The CDR3 region has the DNA TGCGCCAGCAGCTTGGACAGGTACGAGCAGTACTTC.

V and J are TRBV11-1 and TRBJ2-7, with D perhaps matching TRBD2 (6 bases). Germline assignment: CDR1 SGHAT and CDR2 FQDESV (reference sequence). The CDR3 extends over 14 amino acids. The V end was cut by 2 bases, the J end by 1 base, with 9 bases between. The DNA of the CDR3 is TGTGCCAGCAGCTTATCGGGGAGGTCCTACGAGCAGTACTTC. Amino acid sequence: CASSLSGRSYEQYF.

The chain has TRBV9 and TRBJ2-7, with TRBD1 matching 10 bases. The CDR3 is made up of 15 amino acids. V lost 2 bases to trimming and J lost 3 bases; unmatched junction nucleotides: 5. Per the germline V gene, CDR1 is SGDLS and CDR2 is YYNGEE. CDR3 nucleotides: TGTGCCAGCAGCGTCCGGGACAGGGGTGTCTACGAGCAGTACTTC. Its protein is CASSVRDRGVYEQYF. The full variable domain, with the rest looked up from reference TRBV9 and TRBJ2-7, is DSGVTQTPKHLITATGQRVTLRCSPRSGDLSVYWYQQSLDQGLQFLIQYYNGEERAKGNILERFSAQQFPDLHSELNLSSLELGDSALYFCASSVRDRGVYEQYFGPGTRLTVT.

The genes are TRBV4-1 and TRBJ2-1, with D possibly TRBD1 on 6 matching bases. The CDR3 consists of 16 residues. Germline CDR1 MGHRA, CDR2 YSYEKL. V dropped 0 bases and J dropped 7 bases, with 16 bases sitting between them. The CDR3 DNA sequence: TGCGCCAGCAGCCAAGAAACGGTCCAGGGGTGGAATGAGCAGTTCTTC. Protein product: CASSQETVQGWNEQFF.

The J gene is TRBJ2-7, the V gene TRBV7-8, with TRBD2 as a possible D gene (6 bases). This CDR3 has 13 residues. Germline V gives CDR1 SGHVS, CDR2 FQNEAQ. The V gene lost 1 base and the J gene lost 5 bases, with 9 bases spanning the gap. CDR3 sequence: CASSLEWGDEQYF. In nucleotides, the CDR3 is TGTGCCAGCAGCTTAGAGTGGGGGGACGAGCAGTACTTC.

V is TRBV6-6 and J is TRBJ1-5; D possibly corresponds to TRBD1 (6 bases). The CDR3 has 14 amino acids. V was pared by 6 bases and J by 2 bases, with 11 bases between. CDR1 is MNHNY and CDR2 is SVGAGI in the germline V gene (reference sequence). CDR3 region: CASRSTGRNQPQHF. CDR3 nucleotides: TGTGCCAGCAGGTCGACAGGACGCAATCAGCCCCAGCATTTT.

This sequence joins TRBV7-3 and TRBJ1-1, with D perhaps TRBD1 (5 bases). In germline, CDR1 is SGHTA, CDR2 FQGTGA. The CDR3 totals 15 residues. V was clipped by 2 bases and J by 1 base, with 11 bases between them. CDR3 region: CASSLWGVANTEAFF. The CDR3, as DNA: TGTGCCAGCAGCTTATGGGGGGTAGCGAACACTGAAGCTTTCTTT.

The chain is built from TRBV2 and TRBJ2-7; D possibly corresponds to TRBD2 (6 bases). Germline V lookup: CDR1 SNHLY, CDR2 FYNNEI. The CDR3 is made up of 14 amino acids. Trimming removed 1 base at V and 3 bases at J, with 10 bases between. CDR3 DNA sequence: TGTGCCAGCAGTGAAGACGGAGGGATCTACGAGCAGTACTTC. Translated, it gives CASSEDGGIYEQYF.